The rows below give T cell receptor beta chains drawn from one sample of a study of Graves' ophthalmopathy and Graves' hyperthyroidism. TCRdb ran MiXCR on the multiplex PCR reads and lists one entry per CDR3 protein. Here the sample spans roughly 60,000 distinct CDR3 sequences, about half being singletons. What was sequenced was peripheral blood. The origin of the receptors is an adult woman with Graves' ophthalmopathy. CDR3s include the opening cysteine and the closing phenylalanine or tryptophan.

TRBJ2-2 TRBV10-1 CASSDRDTGELFF
TRBJ1-2 TRBV20-1 CSARWDYTF
TRBJ2-5 TRBV6-2/TRBV6-3 CASSPNDGTPLRTQYF
TRBJ2-7 TRBV4-3 CASSPSGQGSYEQYF
TRBJ2-5 TRBV4-1 CASSQVLGGLGTQYF
TRBJ2-1 TRBV7-9 CASSLDYQNEQFF
TRBJ2-2 TRBV13 CASSLERGTGELFF
TRBJ2-7 TRBV7-8 CASGAWVEQYF
TRBJ2-5 TRBV6-6 CASRATGGAGLRETQYF
TRBJ2-1 TRBV4-3 CASSQVSAGGSEQFF